These T cell receptor beta chains were read from a single sample in a study of CD8 T cells in Susac syndrome. TCRdb re-called the immunoSEQ multiplex PCR reads through MiXCR, storing one row per CDR3 protein. Among roughly 200,000 distinct CDR3 sequences listed, approximately 96% were seen once. Sequences were obtained from CD4+ T cells from PBMCs. The source is a human donor with multiple sclerosis. Each CDR3 is given with its conserved first and last residue. A D gene is named only where the DNA matches it firmly. Size values are once, few and many counts, or a class for expanded clones, and some rows have none.

CDR3nt	CDR3aa	len	abundance	v_gene	j_gene	d_gene
TGTGCCAGCAGCTTGGAACGTGCCGTAGCTTTCTTT	CASSLERAVAFF	12	NA	TRBV5-4	TRBJ1-1	NA
TGCAGTGCTACGCCGGCGGGGTACACCTACGAGCAGTACTTC	CSATPAGYTYEQYF	14	NA	TRBV20-1	TRBJ2-7	NA
TGTGCCAGCAGCTTAGACGGGGTGGATTCCCGGGAGCTGTTTTTT	CASSLDGVDSRELFF	15	NA	TRBV7-3	TRBJ2-2	NA
TGTGCCAGCCGTATAGGAAGAGGCAGGAACTATCAGCCCCAGCATTTT	CASRIGRGRNYQPQHF	16	NA	TRBV19	TRBJ1-5	NA
TGTGCCAGCAGTGGGCGACCGAATGGGGACACTGAAGCTTTCTTT	CASSGRPNGDTEAFF	15	NA	TRBV6-4	TRBJ1-1	NA
TGTGCCAGCAGACAGGGGGCAGATACGCAGTATTTT	CASRQGADTQYF	12	NA	TRBV2	TRBJ2-3	TRBD1
TGTGCCAGCAGTCCCGCCCGGACAGGAGTTGATGGCTACACCTTC	CASSPARTGVDGYTF	15	NA	TRBV25-1	TRBJ1-2	TRBD1
TGTGCCTGGAGTGAGCTAGCGGGGCTCGCGGAGCTGTTTTTT	CAWSELAGLAELFF	14	NA	TRBV30	TRBJ2-2	TRBD2
TGTGCCAGCTCACGGGACGAGGCTTTAGAGCCCCAGCATTTT	CASSRDEALEPQHF	14	NA	TRBV18	TRBJ1-5	NA
TGTGCCAGCAGCTGGACAGCTTACAACACTGAAGCTTTCTTT	CASSWTAYNTEAFF	14	NA	TRBV7-9	TRBJ1-1	NA
TGTGCCTGGAATACCAGGGGGAACACTGAAGCTTTCTTT	CAWNTRGNTEAFF	13	NA	TRBV30	TRBJ1-1	NA
TGTGCCAGCAGCTGGTCTAGCGTGAATGAGCAGTTCTTC	CASSWSSVNEQFF	13	NA	TRBV14	TRBJ2-1	NA
TGTGCCAGCAGTGGGACAGTTAGCTCCTACGAGCAGTACTTC	CASSGTVSSYEQYF	14	NA	TRBV6-6	TRBJ2-7	TRBD1
TGTGCCAGCAGCTTTAATAATTCACCCCTCCACTTT	CASSFNNSPLHF	12	NA	TRBV7-2	TRBJ1-6	NA
TGCAGCGTTGAACAGTCGGCGGACAATGAGCAGTTCTTC	CSVEQSADNEQFF	13	few	TRBV29-1	TRBJ2-1	NA